This TCR beta chain is from a study of long-term antiretroviral therapy in people with HIV. The study's findings and limits: Information pertaining to ART adherence, viral resistance or therapeutic modifications was not obtained. HIV repertoires covered narrower CDR3 length ranges than controls did.

V shed 0 bases and J 5 bases; nucleotides not matched to a gene: 1. CDR3 length equals 15 residues. Germline CDR1 reads SGHRS; CDR2 reads YFSETQ. Note on this clone: The antigen is unknown.

Each sample contained roughly 0.95-10 million cryopreserved PBMC, thawed before DNA extraction. Samples were assayed with immunoSEQ v3.0 at survey level. TCRdb keeps only in-frame clones here, not all; method: immunoSEQ multiplex PCR. The sample carries approximately 28,000 clones, about 96% recorded once. The material sequenced was unsorted PBMCs, taken 5.3 years after starting antiretroviral therapy. The rearrangement uses TRBV5-1 and TRBJ2-3; 12 bases are a match to TRBD2. This TCR came from a man aged 25-45 years with HIV. In DNA, the CDR3 is TGCGCCAGCAGCTTGGGACTAGCGGGAGAAGATACGCAGTATTTT. Encoded protein: CASSLGLAGEDTQYF.